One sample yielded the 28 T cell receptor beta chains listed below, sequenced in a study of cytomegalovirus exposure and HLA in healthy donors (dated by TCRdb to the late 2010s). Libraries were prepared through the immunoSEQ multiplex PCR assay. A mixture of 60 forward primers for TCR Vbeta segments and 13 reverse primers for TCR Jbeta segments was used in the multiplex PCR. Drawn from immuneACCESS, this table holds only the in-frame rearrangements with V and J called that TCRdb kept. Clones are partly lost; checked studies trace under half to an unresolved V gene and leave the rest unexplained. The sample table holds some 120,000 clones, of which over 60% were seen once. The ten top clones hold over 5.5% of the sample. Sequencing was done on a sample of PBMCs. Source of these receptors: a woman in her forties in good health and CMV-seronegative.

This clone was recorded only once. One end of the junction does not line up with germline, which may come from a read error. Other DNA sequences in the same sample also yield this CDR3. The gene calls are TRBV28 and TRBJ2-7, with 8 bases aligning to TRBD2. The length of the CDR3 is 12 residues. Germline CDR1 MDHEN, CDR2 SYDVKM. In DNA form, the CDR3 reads TGTGCCAGCAGCTTATTGGCGGGGGGTTACTACTTC. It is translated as CASSLLAGGYYF.

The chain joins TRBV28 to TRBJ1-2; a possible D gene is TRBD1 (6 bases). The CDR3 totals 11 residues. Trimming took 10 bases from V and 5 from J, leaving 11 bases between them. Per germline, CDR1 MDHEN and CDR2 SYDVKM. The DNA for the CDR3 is TGTGCCATCGCAGGGGCTTATGGCTACACCTTC. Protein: CAIAGAYGYTF.

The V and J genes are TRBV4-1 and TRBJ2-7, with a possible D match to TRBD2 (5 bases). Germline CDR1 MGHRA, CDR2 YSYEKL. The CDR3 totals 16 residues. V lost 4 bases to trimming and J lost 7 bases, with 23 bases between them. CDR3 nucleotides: TGCGCCAGCAGCCGAACCGGGCTGGGGTCCTCGGGGGAGCAGTACTTC. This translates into CASSRTGLGSSGEQYF.

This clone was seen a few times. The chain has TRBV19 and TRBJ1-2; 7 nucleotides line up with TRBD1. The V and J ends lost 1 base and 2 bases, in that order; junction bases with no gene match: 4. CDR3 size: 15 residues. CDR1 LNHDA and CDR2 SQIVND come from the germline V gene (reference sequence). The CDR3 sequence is CASSIGTGSNYGYTF. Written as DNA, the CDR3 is TGTGCCAGTAGTATAGGGACAGGCAGCAACTATGGCTACACCTTC.

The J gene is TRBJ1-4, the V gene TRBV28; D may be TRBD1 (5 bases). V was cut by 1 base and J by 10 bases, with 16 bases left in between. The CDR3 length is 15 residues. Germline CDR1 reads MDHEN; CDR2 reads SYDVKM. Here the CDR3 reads CASSLSGREWGKLFF. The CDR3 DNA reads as TGTGCCAGCAGTTTATCGGGACGGGAGTGGGGAAAACTGTTTTTT.

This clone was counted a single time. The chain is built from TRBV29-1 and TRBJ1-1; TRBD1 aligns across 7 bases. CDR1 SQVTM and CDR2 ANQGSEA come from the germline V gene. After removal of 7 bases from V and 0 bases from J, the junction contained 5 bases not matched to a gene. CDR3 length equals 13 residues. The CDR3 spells CSAAQGMNTEAFF. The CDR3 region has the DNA TGCAGCGCTGCACAGGGGATGAACACTGAAGCTTTCTTT.

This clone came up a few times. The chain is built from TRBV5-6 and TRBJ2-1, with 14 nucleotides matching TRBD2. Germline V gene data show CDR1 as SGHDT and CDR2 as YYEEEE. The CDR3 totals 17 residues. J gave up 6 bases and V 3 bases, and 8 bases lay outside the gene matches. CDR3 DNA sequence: TGTGCCAGCAGCTCAAGACTAGCGGGAGGGAGGGGCAATGAGCAGTTCTTC. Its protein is CASSSRLAGGRGNEQFF. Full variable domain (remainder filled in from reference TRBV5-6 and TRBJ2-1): DAGVTQSPTHLIKTRGQQVTLRCSPKSGHDTVSWYQQALGQGPQFIFQYYEEEERQRGNFPDRFSGHQFPNYSSELNVNALLLGDSALYLCASSSRLAGGRGNEQFFGPGTRLTVL.

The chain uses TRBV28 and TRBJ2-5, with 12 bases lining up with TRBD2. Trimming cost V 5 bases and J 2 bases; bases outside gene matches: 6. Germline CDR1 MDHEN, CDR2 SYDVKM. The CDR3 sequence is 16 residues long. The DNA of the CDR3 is TGTGCCAGCAGTCTCGATCTAGCGGGAGGGCAAGAGACCCAGTACTTC. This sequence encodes CASSLDLAGGQETQYF.

The CDR3 bases are TGTGCCAGCAGAACCGGGGTTGCGGACACTGAAGCTTTCTTT. Translation gives CASRTGVADTEAFF. V usage is TRBV7-9 and J usage is TRBJ1-1; D uncertain. V was pared by 6 bases and J by 3 bases, with 14 bases between. Germline loops: CDR1 SEHNR, CDR2 FQNEAQ (reference sequence). CDR3 length equals 14 residues.

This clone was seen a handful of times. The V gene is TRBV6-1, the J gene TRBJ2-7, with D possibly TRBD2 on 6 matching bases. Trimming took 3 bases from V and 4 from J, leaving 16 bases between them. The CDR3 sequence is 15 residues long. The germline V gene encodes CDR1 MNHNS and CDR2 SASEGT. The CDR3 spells CASSDVSGVLYEQYF. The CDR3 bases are TGTGCCAGCAGTGATGTGTCGGGGGTTCTGTACGAGCAGTACTTC.

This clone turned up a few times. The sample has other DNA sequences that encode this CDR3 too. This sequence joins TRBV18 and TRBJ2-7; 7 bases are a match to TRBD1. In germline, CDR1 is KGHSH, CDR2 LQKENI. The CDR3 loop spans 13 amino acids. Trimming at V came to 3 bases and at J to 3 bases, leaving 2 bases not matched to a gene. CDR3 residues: CASSPDRDYEQYF. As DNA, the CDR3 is TGTGCCAGCTCACCTGACAGGGACTACGAGCAGTACTTC.

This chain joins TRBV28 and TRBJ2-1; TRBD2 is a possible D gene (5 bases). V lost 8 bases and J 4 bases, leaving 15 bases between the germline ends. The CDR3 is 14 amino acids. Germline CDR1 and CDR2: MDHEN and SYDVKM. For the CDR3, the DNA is TGTGCCAGCGCAGCAGCGGTGACTTACAATGAGCAGTTCTTC. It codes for CASAAAVTYNEQFF.

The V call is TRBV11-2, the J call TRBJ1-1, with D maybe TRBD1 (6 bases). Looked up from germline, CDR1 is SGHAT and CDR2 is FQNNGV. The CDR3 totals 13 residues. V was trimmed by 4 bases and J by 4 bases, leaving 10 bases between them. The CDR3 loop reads CASSYGGATEAFF. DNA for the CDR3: TGTGCCAGCAGCTATGGGGGGGCCACTGAAGCTTTCTTT.

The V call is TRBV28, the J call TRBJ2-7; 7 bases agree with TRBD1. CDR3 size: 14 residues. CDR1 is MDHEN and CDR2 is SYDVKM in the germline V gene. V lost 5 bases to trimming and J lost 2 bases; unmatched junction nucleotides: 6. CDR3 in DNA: TGTGCCAGCAGTATAGACAGGGTCACCTACGAGCAGTACTTC. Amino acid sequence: CASSIDRVTYEQYF.

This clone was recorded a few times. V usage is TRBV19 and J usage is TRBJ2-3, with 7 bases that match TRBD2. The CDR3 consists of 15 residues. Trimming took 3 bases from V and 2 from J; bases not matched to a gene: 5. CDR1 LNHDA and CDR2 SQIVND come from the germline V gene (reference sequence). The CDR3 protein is CASSIRDYPTDTQYF. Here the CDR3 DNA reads TGTGCCAGTAGTATCCGGGACTACCCCACAGATACGCAGTATTTT.

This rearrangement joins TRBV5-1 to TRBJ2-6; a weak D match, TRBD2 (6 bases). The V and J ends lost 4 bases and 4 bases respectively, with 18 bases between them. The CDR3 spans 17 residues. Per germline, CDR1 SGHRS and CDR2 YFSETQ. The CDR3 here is CASSLTGGLGGANVLTF. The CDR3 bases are TGCGCCAGCAGCCTCACAGGAGGGTTAGGAGGGGCCAACGTCCTGACTTTC.

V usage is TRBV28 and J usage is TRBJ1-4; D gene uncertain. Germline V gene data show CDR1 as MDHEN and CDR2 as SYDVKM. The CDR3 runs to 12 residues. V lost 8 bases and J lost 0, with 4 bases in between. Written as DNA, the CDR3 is TGTGCCAGCTCTGCAACTAATGAAAAACTGTTTTTT. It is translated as CASSATNEKLFF.

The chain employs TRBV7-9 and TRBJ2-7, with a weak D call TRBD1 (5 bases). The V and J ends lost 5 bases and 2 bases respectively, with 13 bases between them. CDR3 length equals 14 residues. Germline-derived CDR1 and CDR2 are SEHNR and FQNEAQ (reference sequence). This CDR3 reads CASSAPVGPYEQYF. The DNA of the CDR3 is TGTGCCAGCAGCGCGCCAGTGGGGCCCTACGAGCAGTACTTC.

In DNA, the CDR3 is TGTGCCAGCAAGGACCAACAGGGCACTGAAGCTTTCTTT. Protein product: CASKDQQGTEAFF. V usage is TRBV6-1 and J usage is TRBJ1-1; D may be TRBD1 (6 bases). The CDR3 is 13 amino acids. Trimming shortened V by 7 bases and J by 4 bases, and 13 bases separated the two germline ends. Germline-derived CDR1 and CDR2 are MNHNS and SASEGT.

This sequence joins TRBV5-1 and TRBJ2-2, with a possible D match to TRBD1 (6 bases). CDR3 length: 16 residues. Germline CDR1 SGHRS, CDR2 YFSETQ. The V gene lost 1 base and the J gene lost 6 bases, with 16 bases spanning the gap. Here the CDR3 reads CASSLRADRFPGELFF. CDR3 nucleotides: TGCGCCAGCAGCTTGAGAGCGGACAGATTCCCCGGGGAGCTGTTTTTT.

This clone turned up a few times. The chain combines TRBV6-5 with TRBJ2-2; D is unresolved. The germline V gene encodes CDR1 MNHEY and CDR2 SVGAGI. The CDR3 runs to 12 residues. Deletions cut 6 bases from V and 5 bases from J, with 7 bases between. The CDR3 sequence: CASRLRTGELFF. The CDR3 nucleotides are TGTGCCAGCAGACTCCGGACCGGGGAGCTGTTTTTT.

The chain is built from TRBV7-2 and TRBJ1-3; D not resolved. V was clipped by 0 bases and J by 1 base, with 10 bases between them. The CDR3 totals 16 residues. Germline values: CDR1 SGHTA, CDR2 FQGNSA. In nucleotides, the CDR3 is TGTGCCAGCAGCTTAGCCCCTAGGGAGTCTGGAAACACCATATATTTT. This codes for CASSLAPRESGNTIYF.

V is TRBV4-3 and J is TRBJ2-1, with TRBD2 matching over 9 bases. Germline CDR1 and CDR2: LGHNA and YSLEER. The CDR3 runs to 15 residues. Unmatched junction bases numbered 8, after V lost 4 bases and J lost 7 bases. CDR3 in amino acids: CASSRAGGILNEQFF. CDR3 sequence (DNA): TGCGCCAGCAGCCGGGCGGGAGGGATCCTAAATGAGCAGTTCTTC.

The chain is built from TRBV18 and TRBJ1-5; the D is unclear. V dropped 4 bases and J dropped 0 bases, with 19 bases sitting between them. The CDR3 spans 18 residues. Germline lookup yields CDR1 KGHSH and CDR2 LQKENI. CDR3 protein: CASSRRSVVDYSNQPQHF. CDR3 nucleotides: TGTGCCAGCTCACGACGGTCGGTAGTGGACTATAGCAATCAGCCCCAGCATTTT.

CDR3 DNA sequence: TGTGCCACCAGCAGAGTCCCCCTGACAGGAAAGAACACTGAAGCTTTCTTT. Its translation: CATSRVPLTGKNTEAFF. The chain employs TRBV15 and TRBJ1-1; D might be TRBD1 (6 bases). Trimming took off 1 base at V and 1 base at J, with 16 bases between the two ends. This CDR3 spans 17 amino acids. The V gene's germline CDR1 is LNHNV and CDR2 YYDKDF (reference sequence).

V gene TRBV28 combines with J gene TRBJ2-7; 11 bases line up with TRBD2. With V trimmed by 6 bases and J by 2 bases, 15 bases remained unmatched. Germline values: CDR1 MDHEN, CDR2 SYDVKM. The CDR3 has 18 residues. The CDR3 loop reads CASSLGPHLAGGTYEQYF. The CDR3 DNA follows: TGTGCCAGCAGCCTGGGCCCGCATCTAGCGGGGGGAACCTACGAGCAGTACTTC.

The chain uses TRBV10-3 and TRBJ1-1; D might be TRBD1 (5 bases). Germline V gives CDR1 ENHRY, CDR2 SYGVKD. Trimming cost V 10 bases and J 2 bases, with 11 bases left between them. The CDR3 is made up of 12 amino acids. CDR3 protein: CATRQINTEAFF. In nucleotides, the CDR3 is TGTGCCACCAGACAGATTAACACTGAAGCTTTCTTT.

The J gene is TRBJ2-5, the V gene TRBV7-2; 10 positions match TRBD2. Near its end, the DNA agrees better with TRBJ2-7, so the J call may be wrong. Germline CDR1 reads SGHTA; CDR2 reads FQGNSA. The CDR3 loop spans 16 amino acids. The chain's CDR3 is CASSLASTSGSYEQYF. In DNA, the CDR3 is TGTGCCAGCAGCTTAGCCTCGACTAGCGGGTCCTACGAGCAGTACTTC.